A single T cell receptor (beta chain) is shown here with its context. Its antigen is currently not known. There are no base qualities to consult, and no much larger clone falls within one base. The CDR3 starts with the cysteine, ends with the phenylalanine, and has 15 residues. The only DNA kept is the CDR3, 45 bases in frame from the first base. CDR1 and CDR2 are drawn from the germline V gene (reference sequence): SGHKS, YYEKEE. The junction shows trimming of 4 bases on V and 5 bases on J, and the gene matches do not reach 4 bases of it. Library creation used the immunoSEQ multiplex PCR assay. For the multiplex PCR, a mixture combining 60 forward primers for TCR Vbeta segments and 13 reverse primers for TCR Jbeta segments was used. The CDR3 region of rearranged TCR beta genes was amplified from genomic DNA with a multiplex PCR assay. Amplified TCR beta libraries were sequenced as 87-base-pair reads on the Illumina HiSeq System. Per the authors' processing: A later analysis counted about 80 million unique TCR beta chains across the 550 to 750 repertoires, and 10 million to 11 million of these chains were shared by at least two donors. To remove PCR and sequencing errors, raw reads were error-corrected and collapsed into unique sequences using a nearest-neighbor algorithm that merged closely related sequences. V, D and J gene segments were assigned by aligning CDR3 sequences to IMGT reference sequences. Each retained sequence needed at least a six-nucleotide match to both a V gene segment and a J gene segment. Rearrangements were called productive when the CDR3 lacked stop codons and stayed in frame with V and J; all others were non-productive. Following IMGT convention, CDR3 was defined as the stretch from the second conserved V-encoded cysteine up to the conserved J-encoded phenylalanine. Sequences without an unambiguous match to a single V gene segment were excluded from the earlier analysis of approximately 600 of the donors. In an earlier analysis of approximately 550 of the donors, V segments were called functional above 56.7% productive rearrangements and were called segregating when the between-donor standard deviation exceeded 5%. A statistical classification framework was built to diagnose cytomegalovirus status from the catalog of TCR beta chain sequences. In a later analysis, TCR nucleotide sequences were compared against IMGT/GENE-DB human TR gene sequences so that V and J genes could be assigned. Using the TCRdist pipeline, a later analysis assigned CDR3 sequences along with most-parsimonious VDJ recombination scenarios. A later analysis defined each TCR beta chain by its CDR3 amino acid sequence plus V-gene family, and excluded reads lacking a unique V-gene family. A later analysis removed 550 to 700 highly shared, low-generation-probability nucleotide sequences to deal with suspected cross-contamination and a sequencing artifact. In a later analysis, a clonal expansion index for each public chain was calculated from normalized within-repertoire ranks of inferred template counts. A later analysis computed generation probabilities with a VDJ recombination model fitted to out-of-frame rearrangements, and checked the results against IGoR. A later analysis scored TCR-TCR, TCR-HLA and TCR-CMV co-occurrence with hypergeometric tests, applying a repertoire-size bias correction to TCR pairs. To estimate false discovery rates, a later analysis permuted the HLA or CMV assignments 20 times. In a later analysis, co-occurring TCRs were grouped using DBSCAN, with TCRdist sequence similarity added in when clustering inside HLA-allele-positive subsets. Co-occurrence clustering excluded repertoires with fewer than 30,000 or more than 120,000 public chains, plus five with anomalous nucleotide sharing. In TCRdb, the immuneACCESS table is reduced to in-frame sequences with V and J assigned. These tables do not hold every clone; where another copy was compared, an unresolved V gene accounts for under half, and the others remain unexplained. From that table come the V and J calls and clone size; the DNA was used to work out D and trimming. Here the sample has 90,000 to 120,000 clones; roughly 71% occur a single time. The top ten clones comprise approximately 10% of the sample.

The sample originates from a study of cytomegalovirus exposure and HLA in healthy donors (dated by TCRdb to the late 2010s). Some background on the complete study: An earlier analysis of several hundred of the donors reported about 260 Gb of sequence data and 117 million unique TCR beta sequences obtained from about 179 million T cells. Across around 400 genotyped donors of the cohort, an average of about 220,000 unique TCR beta nucleotide sequences per donor were sequenced, and roughly a sixth of those sequences were non-productive. To study patterns of TCR occurrence, a later analysis re-analyzed previously published TCR beta repertoires from 666 donors and added high-resolution HLA genotyping. In addition to the first cohort of 666 subjects, a separate validation cohort of 120 different subjects was used. Both class I and class II loci were covered by HLA typing, at four-digit resolution. An early release that covered some 630 HLA-typed donors contained approximately 320 gigabases of sequencing data and tens of millions of unique TCR sequences. The genetic ancestry cluster associated with self-reported Caucasian donors included 81% of the roughly 390 genotyped donors. Rather than drawing on any new phenotypic data, the later analysis identified candidate immune exposures from TCR beta sequences and the way those sequences occurred across donors. To predict cytomegalovirus infection status, the study combined high-throughput TCR immunosequencing, statistical association of individual TCRs with disease status, and machine learning. An earlier analysis of approximately 580 of the donors used high-throughput TCR beta sequencing to judge whether each TCR beta V gene segment behaved as functional or pseudogenic. The study profiled the T cell repertoires of about 640 subjects by immunosequencing and related them to cytomegalovirus serostatus. The aim of the study was to test whether cataloging public T cell receptors could identify signatures of past pathogen exposure. A later genetic analysis used genome-wide SNP genotypes for about three fifths of the 666 donors, treating that subset as a discovery cohort. Because of strong linkage in the cohort, 4 to 6 DR-DQ haplotypes were treated as single units for association and clustering. Typing coverage varied by locus: roughly 629-630 donors for A, B, C, DRB1 and DQB1; under 550 for DQA1; about 570 for DPA1; 400 to 480 for DPB1. Alongside the repertoire data, information on donor age, sex, ethnicity and CMV serostatus was compiled. Every discovery cohort repertoire had been produced on one sequencing platform. Findings and caveats that apply to the study as a whole: A few of the identified cytomegalovirus-associated TCR beta chains were confirmed in vitro to be specific for cytomegalovirus antigens. Immune exposure information for the cohort was limited to CMV serostatus. V-gene and J-gene trimming of TCR beta chains was associated with a missense DCLRE1C variant in a later genetic analysis, and the association was replicated in an independent cohort. The 87-base-pair reads could not distinguish some IMGT-functional V segments, including TRBV6-2 and TRBV6-3, so those segments were excluded. The study listed 170 or so TCR beta chains as associated with cytomegalovirus. Correlated functional status among segregating V segments might reflect linkage disequilibrium, but an unknown experimental factor could not be ruled out. Compared with the roughly 670-donor mean, donors in an Asian-associated ancestry cluster had fewer N-insertions in productive TCRs, according to a later genetic analysis. Roughly uniform sequencing depth across donors was assumed in presence/absence analyses, although this assumption may not hold. Most CMV-associated TCR beta chains appeared to be HLA-restricted in a later analysis, and the HLA associations seemed to be driven largely by CMV exposure. Because counts were too low, around 18 rarely observed V segments, including chromosome 9 orphons, were left out of the earlier analysis of about 620 of the donors. A later analysis found that HLA-associated TCR beta chains were more clonally expanded and had lower generation probabilities than equally common non-associated chains. In an earlier analysis of about 600 of the donors, most TCR beta V segments appeared in productive rearrangements about 87% or about 30% of the time, broadly matching IMGT annotations. Because HLA typing was missing for some donors at each locus, association tests included only the typed subset. The classifier was reported to diagnose cytomegalovirus status with high specificity and sensitivity in both the original cohort and the validation cohort. At a false discovery rate of 0.05, a later analysis linked 15,000 to 20,000 TCR beta sequences to specific HLA alleles. The authors suggested that the approach could potentially be generalized to other disease states and immunological phenotypes. While some public TCRs were present in many individuals, most TCR sequences turned up only very rarely across donors. A later analysis found that TCR association rates varied across HLA loci, with DRB1 alleles showing the most associated TCRs and HLA-C alleles the fewest. A cluster of highly shared sequence variants was judged likely to represent a technical artifact of the sequencing pipeline. Strong co-occurrence of HLA alleles, especially DR and DQ, made assigning TCR associations to individual alleles difficult. This cohort had only TCR beta chains sequenced, and the lack of alpha or paired-chain data limited which features could be detected. A further reported finding was that TCR beta sequences accurately predicted the HLA-A and HLA-B alleles for most subjects in the first cohort. A later analysis reported that several top co-occurrence clusters appeared linked to parvovirus B19, influenza, CMV and Epstein-Barr virus.

The cohort was made up of 650 to 700 healthy bone marrow donors. At the time of sampling, every cohort member was nominally healthy, though immune exposures that went unrecorded were likely present. The donor tested CMV seropositive, placing the donor among the 290 or so seropositive members of the cohort. Each donor provided a peripheral blood sample, and peripheral blood mononuclear cells were used for TCR beta sequencing. The Qiagen DNeasy Blood Extraction Kit was used to extract genomic DNA from the blood cell samples. The chain couples TRBV5-5 to TRBJ2-5, with 14 bases matching TRBD2. The sequencing input was PBMCs. The receptor's source is a middle-aged man in good health and CMV-seropositive. The CDR3 region: CASSPGLAGVETQYF. The sequenced DNA: TGTGCCAGCAGCCCGGGACTAGCGGGAGTGGAGACCCAGTACTTC. With the rest looked up from the reference TRBV5-5 and TRBJ2-5 genes rather than sequenced, the full variable domain is DAGVTQSPTHLIKTRGQQVTLRCSPISGHKSVSWYQQVLGQGPQFIFQYYEKEERGRGNFPDRFSARQFPNYSSELNVNALLLGDSALYLCASSPGLAGVETQYFGPGTRLLVL.